This is a list of T cell receptor beta chains from one sample in a study of blood T cell repertoires in COVID-19. Generated by immunoSEQ multiplex PCR, the TCRdb table keeps only in-frame clones and is missing some. The table records under 400,000 clones, about 91% of them present only once. The sample was peripheral blood. All receptors derive from a woman aged 25 to 39 with COVID-19, enrolled during active disease. The CDR3 runs from the conserved cysteine through the conserved F or W. A D gene is named only where the DNA matches it firmly. Part of the rows lack a size; the others show once, few, many or a class for expanded clones.

TRBV15,-,-,TRBJ1-1,CATSRWSYTEAFF,TGTGCCACCAGCAGGTGGAGTTATACTGAAGCTTTCTTT
TRBV4-2,-,-,TRBJ1-1,CASSQWGLSTEAFF,TGTGCCAGCAGCCAATGGGGACTTTCCACTGAAGCTTTCTTT
TRBV10-1,-,-,TRBJ2-3,CASNTGREYTDTQYF,TGCGCCAGCAATACAGGGAGGGAGTACACAGATACGCAGTATTTT
TRBV6-4,-,-,TRBJ2-2,CASSESYTGELFF,TGTGCCAGCAGTGAATCGTACACCGGGGAGCTGTTTTTT
TRBV4-2,-,-,TRBJ1-5,CASSQVAGQPQHF,TGTGCCAGCAGCCAGGTAGCTGGTCAGCCCCAGCATTTT
TRBV3-1/TRBV3-2,-,TRBD1,TRBJ1-6,CASSQAGTGNSPLHF,TGTGCCAGCAGCCAAGCCGGGACAGGAAACTCACCCCTCCACTTT
TRBV4-1,-,TRBD1,TRBJ1-1,CASSQDEADRGTEAFF,TGCGCCAGCAGCCAAGATGAAGCAGACAGGGGAACTGAAGCTTTCTTT
TRBV7-3,-,TRBD1,TRBJ2-5,CASSLDGQGAFGETQYF,TGTGCCAGCAGCTTAGACGGACAGGGGGCCTTTGGGGAGACCCAGTACTTC
TRBV7-9,-,-,TRBJ1-2,CASSLQGLLNYGYTF,TGTGCCAGCAGCTTACAGGGTTTATTAAACTATGGCTACACCTTC
TRBV6-5,-,TRBD1,TRBJ2-4,CASRRDRGAKNIQYF,TGTGCCAGCAGAAGGGACAGGGGAGCCAAAAACATTCAGTACTTC
TRBV30,-,TRBD2,TRBJ2-1,CAWSLGTSGGNEQFF,TGTGCCTGGAGTCTCGGGACTAGCGGGGGAAATGAGCAGTTCTTC
TRBV5-1,-,TRBD2,TRBJ2-5,CASSLGVVSGETQYF,TGCGCCAGCAGCTTGGGGGTGGTTAGCGGGGAGACCCAGTACTTC
TRBV2,-,TRBD1,TRBJ1-2,CASRDKRTGRQGYTF,TGTGCCAGCAGGGACAAACGGACAGGGCGACAAGGCTACACCTTC
TRBV10-3,-,-,TRBJ2-5,CAIRKEGGQETQYF,TGTGCCATCAGAAAAGAGGGGGGGCAAGAGACCCAGTACTTC
TRBV7-2,-,-,TRBJ1-1,CASSLARGLNTEAFF,TGTGCCAGCAGCTTAGCGCGGGGTTTGAACACTGAAGCTTTCTTT
TRBV2,-,TRBD2,TRBJ2-1,CASSTSGIYNEQFF,TGTGCCAGCTCAACTAGCGGGATTTACAATGAGCAGTTCTTC
TRBV5-6,-,-,TRBJ1-6,CASSLEGNRYNSPLHF,TGTGCCAGCAGCTTGGAGGGGAATCGATATAATTCACCCCTCCACTTT
TRBV2,-,-,TRBJ1-4,CASSNPPGQGGEKLFF,TGTGCCAGCAGTAATCCACCGGGACAAGGAGGTGAAAAACTGTTTTTT
TRBV27,-,-,TRBJ1-1,CASSFAGVGMNTEAFF,TGTGCCAGCAGTTTTGCGGGAGTGGGCATGAACACTGAAGCTTTCTTT
TRBV10-3,-,TRBD2,TRBJ2-1,CAIKGGGAGQFF,TGTGCCATCAAGGGCGGGGGGGCCGGTCAGTTCTTC
TRBV19,-,-,TRBJ2-1,CASRRRVGGFF,TGTGCCAGTAGGAGGCGGGTCGGGGGTTTCTTC
TRBV6-1,-,TRBD1,TRBJ1-4,CASSEDPGGGEKLFF,TGTGCCAGCAGTGAAGACCCAGGGGGTGGTGAAAAACTGTTTTTT
TRBV4-3,many,-,TRBJ1-6,CASSPKDEGEVSPLHF,TGCGCCAGCAGCCCCAAAGACGAGGGTGAAGTATCACCCCTCCACTTT
TRBV28,-,TRBD1,TRBJ1-5,CASRTGTGRKSNQPQHF,TGTGCCAGCAGAACCGGGACAGGGAGGAAAAGCAATCAGCCCCAGCATTTT
TRBV9,-,-,TRBJ2-5,CASSRTEETQYF,TGTGCCAGCAGCCGGACTGAAGAGACCCAGTACTTC
TRBV5-4,-,TRBD1,TRBJ2-7,CASSPDGTGTYEQYF,TGTGCCAGCAGCCCCGACGGGACAGGAACCTACGAGCAGTACTTC
TRBV28,once,-,TRBJ1-5,CATAYSNQPQHF,TGTGCCACCGCGTATAGCAATCAGCCCCAGCATTTT
TRBV6-5,few,-,TRBJ1-2,CASSYTSGNYGYTF,TGTGCCAGCAGTTACACCAGCGGAAACTATGGCTACACCTTC
TRBV5-1,-,-,TRBJ1-1,CASSLVGRGTEAFF,TGCGCCAGCAGCTTGGTAGGGAGGGGAACTGAAGCTTTCTTT
TRBV5-1,-,-,TRBJ1-1,CASRLTTVNTEAFF,TGCGCCAGCCGATTGACCACAGTGAACACTGAAGCTTTCTTT
TRBV30,-,-,TRBJ1-2,CAWSRTGLGGYTF,TGTGCCTGGAGTAGAACAGGGTTAGGGGGCTACACCTTC
TRBV19,-,-,TRBJ1-2,CASSIGEVGYTF,TGTGCCAGTAGTATAGGCGAAGTTGGCTACACCTTC
TRBV2,-,-,TRBJ2-6,CASSGSSRPSSGANVLTF,TGTGCCAGCAGTGGGTCAAGCCGTCCTAGCTCTGGGGCCAACGTCCTGACTTTC
TRBV5-1,once,TRBD2,TRBJ2-1,CASSLTSGVYNEQFF,TGCGCCAGCAGCTTGACTAGCGGGGTTTACAATGAGCAGTTCTTC
TRBV18,-,-,TRBJ1-5,CASSPTSDQQGYQPQHF,TGTGCCAGCTCACCGACGTCAGACCAACAGGGTTATCAGCCCCAGCATTTT
TRBV12-3/TRBV12-4,-,TRBD2,TRBJ2-3,CASSFPGLAGGDF,TGTGCCAGCAGTTTCCCGGGACTAGCGGGGGGAGATTTT
TRBV10-3,-,-,TRBJ1-5,CASGPGLQPQHF,TGTGCCTCAGGTCCAGGCCTCCAGCCCCAGCATTTT
TRBV5-3,-,-,TRBJ2-3,CAPRPQAGTPPGTDTQYF,TGTGCCCCCCGGCCGCAGGCGGGGACCCCTCCCGGCACAGATACGCAGTATTTT
TRBV3-1/TRBV3-2,few,-,TRBJ1-5,CASSRTHNSNQPQHF,TGTGCCAGCAGCCGGACACATAATAGCAATCAGCCCCAGCATTTT
TRBV7-9,-,-,TRBJ1-5,CASSLEVEPGQPQHF,TGTGCCAGCAGCTTAGAAGTGGAGCCGGGGCAGCCCCAGCATTTT
TRBV18,-,-,TRBJ1-5,CASSPTGIRNQPQHF,TGTGCCAGCTCACCGACAGGCATTAGGAATCAGCCCCAGCATTTT
TRBV28,few,TRBD1,TRBJ1-1,CASSPAFRTGANTEAFF,TGTGCCAGCAGTCCCGCCTTTCGGACAGGGGCGAACACTGAAGCTTTCTTT
TRBV6-5,-,TRBD1,TRBJ2-1,CASSSPGQDSYNEQFF,TGTGCCAGCAGTTCCCCGGGACAGGACTCCTACAATGAGCAGTTCTTC
TRBV6-5,-,-,TRBJ1-6,CASSYSPGDNSPLHF,TGTGCCAGCAGTTACTCACCCGGGGATAATTCACCCCTCCACTTT
TRBV28,-,-,TRBJ1-1,CATSGGRRNTEAFF,TGTGCCACTTCCGGAGGCAGGAGGAACACTGAAGCTTTCTTT
TRBV6-5,-,TRBD1,TRBJ1-2,CASTLSAGGGGGYTF,TGTGCCAGCACCCTGAGTGCAGGGGGTGGGGGTGGCTACACCTTC
TRBV6-5,-,-,TRBJ2-1,CASKLTSRASEQFF,TGTGCCAGCAAGCTGACCTCCAGGGCGTCGGAGCAGTTCTTC
TRBV19,-,-,TRBJ1-1,CGSGFGNTEAFF,TGTGGATCCGGGTTTGGGAACACTGAAGCTTTCTTT
TRBV30,-,-,TRBJ2-1,CAWRGMRVPSSYNEQFF,TGTGCCTGGAGAGGTATGCGGGTCCCGAGCTCCTACAATGAGCAGTTCTTC
TRBV24-1,few,-,TRBJ1-2,CATSDAGFGGYTF,TGTGCCACCAGTGATGCGGGGTTTGGCGGCTACACCTTC
TRBV6-5,-,-,TRBJ2-1,CASSPTYNEQFF,TGTGCCAGCAGTCCAACTTATAATGAGCAGTTCTTC
TRBV19,once,TRBD1,TRBJ2-3,CASSSAPRDRVLTDTQYF,TGTGCCAGTAGCTCAGCCCCCCGCGACAGGGTGTTAACAGATACGCAGTATTTT